The clone carrying this TCR beta chain was seen only a few times. Its antigen is as yet unknown. Germline is not matched at one junction end, which may reflect a read error. The sample is drawn from a study of T-cell reconstitution after alpha-beta-depleted transplantation in children. Unique molecular identifiers were used in preparing the TCRbeta library. TCRdb re-analysed the PCR reads in MiXCR, keeping a single row per CDR3 protein. The repertoire consists of some 550,000 distinct CDR3 sequences, with around 23% occurring once and the leading ten covering approximately 14%. Study-wide points: One year post-transplant, T-cell counts and diversity were largely derived from T cells produced anew. It was surviving recipient T cells and thymic progenitors that gave some patients high TCRbeta diversity at day 60. Reports say that about two months after transplant, the alpha-beta T cells came out of several hundred graft clones that had expanded.

The source material was PBMCs, mostly from graft donor cells, sampled 360 days after TCRalphabeta/CD19-depleted stem cell transplant. The clonotype comes from a boy under three years old who had a stem cell transplant for acute myeloid leukemia, so the T cells may come from the graft donor.

This chain's CDR3 is CASSQVGGNEQFF. Here the CDR3 DNA reads TGTGCCAGCAGTCAGGTCGGGGGGAATGAGCAGTTCTTC. The chain links TRBV4-1 to TRBJ2-1; 7 positions match TRBD2. Per germline, CDR1 MGHRA and CDR2 YSYEKL. This CDR3 has 13 residues.